This TCR beta chain came from a study of OX40 agonist ivuxolimab in advanced cancers. Study-wide background: Patients were infused with ivuxolimab every 2 weeks at 0.01 to 10 mg/kg.

V was shortened by 2 bases and J by 7 bases, with 5 bases between the two germline ends. The germline V gene has CDR1 SEHNR and CDR2 FQNEAQ (reference sequence). There are 11 residues in the CDR3. The protocol was immunoSEQ multiplex PCR, while the TCRdb copy is restricted to in-frame clones and leaves out a portion. The sample contains around 80,000 clones, around 90% of which appear only once. Sampling of blood occurred at baseline, cycle 4 day 1, and cycle 7 day 1. This receptor was identified in an adult with an advanced solid tumor such as melanoma, head and neck, liver or kidney cancer. The V and J genes are TRBV7-9 and TRBJ2-5; D is unresolved. The sequenced sample was CD4+ or CD8+ T cells sorted from blood, obtained in a trial of the OX40 agonist ivuxolimab. CDR3 residues: CASSLKGTQYF. In DNA, the CDR3 is TGTGCCAGCAGCTTAAAAGGGACCCAGTACTTC.